The entry that follows covers one TCR beta chain sequence. Its antigen is currently unknown. The source of the sample is a study of shared clonotypes between healthy human individuals. The donors, healthy adults who were HIV-negative, had experienced no recent acute infections or vaccinations. On sorted subsets, replicate PCRs used 200 to 250 ng DNA, or approximately 33,000 T cell genomes. TCRdb's copy holds only in-frame clones and misses some; the assay was immunoSEQ multiplex PCR. The data contain roughly 700,000 clones, over 65% of them singletons. General study points: The study's rarefaction showed incomplete sorted-subset sequencing despite large depth.

This CDR3 spans 14 amino acids. In germline, CDR1 is SGHVS, CDR2 FNYEAQ. The V gene lost 4 bases and the J gene lost 5 bases, with 14 bases spanning the gap. This chain uses TRBV7-6 with TRBJ2-5; D uncertain. The sample taken for sequencing was memory CD4+ T cells sorted from blood. Regarding subset: CD45RA-negative fraction. The receptor comes from a woman between 25 and 40 years old in good health. This CDR3 is CASSSELMGETQYF. CDR3 nucleotide sequence: TGTGCCAGCAGCTCCGAGTTGATGGGGGAGACCCAGTACTTC.